These 12 T cell receptor beta chains were sequenced from one sample in a study of control samples from healthy donors and cancer patients. Assay used: immunoSEQ multiplex PCR; TCRdb lists only in-frame clones, some missing. The sample lists some 140,000 clones, more than 90% occurring once. Specimen: blood. Receptors were obtained from a man aged 25-45 years in good health.

This clone was seen only once. The chain combines TRBV29-1 with TRBJ2-7; 8 bases line up with TRBD2. This CDR3 contains 14 residues. Germline V gene sequence: CDR1 SQVTM, CDR2 ANQGSEA. After removal of 2 bases from V and 1 base from J, the junction contained 4 bases not matched to a gene. The CDR3 loop is CSVETGGTSYEQYF. Here the CDR3 DNA reads TGCAGCGTTGAAACGGGAGGGACATCCTACGAGCAGTACTTC.

This sequence joins TRBV6-6 and TRBJ2-1, with 7 nucleotides matching TRBD1. Germline loops: CDR1 MNHNY, CDR2 SVGAGI (reference sequence). The CDR3 extends over 17 amino acids. Losses at the gene ends were 5 bases for V and 1 base for J; bases not matched to a gene: 11. CDR3 residues: CASSRTTGYGSYNEQFF. CDR3 nucleotide sequence: TGTGCCAGCAGTCGCACGACAGGGTATGGTTCCTACAATGAGCAGTTCTTC.

The CDR3 protein is CAWRKGLAGEVVDEQFF. The CDR3 DNA follows: TGTGCCTGGAGAAAGGGGCTAGCGGGAGAAGTTGTCGATGAGCAGTTCTTC. The chain joins TRBV30 to TRBJ2-1, with TRBD2 identical over 10 bases. The CDR3 has 17 amino acids. In germline, CDR1 is GTSNPN, CDR2 SVGIG (reference sequence). Trimming cost V 3 bases and J 8 bases; bases outside gene matches: 16. Together with reference TRBV30 and TRBJ2-1, the CDR3 gives the full variable domain: SQTIHQWPATLVQPVGSPLSLECTVEGTSNPNLYWYRQAAGRGLQLLFYSVGIGQISSEVPQNLSASRPQDRQFILSSKKLLLSDSGFYLCAWRKGLAGEVVDEQFFGPGTRLTVL.

V and J are TRBV6-5 and TRBJ1-2, with 9 bases fitting TRBD1. V shed 4 bases, J shed 6 bases, and the junction held 3 bases outside the gene matches. Germline V gene sequence: CDR1 MNHEY, CDR2 SVGAGI. The CDR3 contains 13 residues. The CDR3 DNA is TGTGCCAGCAGTTTCCGGGACAGGGATGGCTACACCTTC. This codes for CASSFRDRDGYTF.

The V call is TRBV20-1, the J call TRBJ2-5; D is unclear. Deletions cut 3 bases from V and 2 bases from J, with 1 base between. Germline V lookup: CDR1 DFQATT, CDR2 SNEGSKA (reference sequence). The CDR3 extends over 10 amino acids. The CDR3, as DNA: TGCAGTGCTAGTCAAGAGACCCAGTACTTC. It codes for CSASQETQYF.

The chain joins TRBV19 to TRBJ1-2; TRBD1 matches at 10 bases. Germline trimming cut 4 bases from V and 4 bases from J; bases unmatched to any gene: 6. The length of the CDR3 is 15 residues. From germline, CDR1 is LNHDA and CDR2 SQIVND (reference sequence). The CDR3 sequence: CASSKKRTGGYGYTF. CDR3 nucleotides: TGTGCCAGTAGTAAGAAAAGGACAGGGGGCTATGGCTACACCTTC.

This clone has a single count. The gene calls are TRBV2 and TRBJ1-2; possible D gene TRBD1, 6 bases. Trimming took 8 bases from V and 2 from J, leaving 15 bases between them. There are 14 residues in the CDR3. In germline, CDR1 is SNHLY, CDR2 FYNNEI. This CDR3 reads CASSAGHWNYGYTF. The CDR3 coding sequence is TGTGCCAGCTCAGCGGGACACTGGAACTATGGCTACACCTTC.

The chain recombines TRBV5-4 with TRBJ1-2; D gene uncertain. Trimming took 7 bases from V and 5 from J, leaving 3 bases between them. From germline, CDR1 is SGHNT and CDR2 YYREEE (reference sequence). The CDR3 spans 9 residues. Here the CDR3 DNA reads TGTGCCAGCCAGTATGGCTACACCTTC. Amino acids: CASQYGYTF.

The chain joins TRBV2 to TRBJ1-5, with D perhaps matching TRBD1 (6 bases). From germline, CDR1 is SNHLY and CDR2 FYNNEI. The CDR3 totals 16 residues. Trimming took off 7 bases at V and 1 base at J, with 17 bases between the two ends. CDR3 in amino acids: CASKQTGLGSNQPQHF. The DNA for the CDR3 is TGTGCCAGCAAACAAACAGGGCTAGGGAGCAATCAGCCCCAGCATTTT. Looking up the rest from reference TRBV2 and TRBJ1-5 gives the full variable domain: EPEVTQTPSHQVTQMGQEVILRCVPISNHLYFYWYRQILGQKVEFLVSFYNNEISEKSEIFDDQFSVERPDGSNFTLKIRSTKLEDSAMYFCASKQTGLGSNQPQHFGDGTRLSIL.

The V and J genes are TRBV30 and TRBJ1-1, with TRBD1 as a possible D gene (5 bases). V was clipped by 4 bases and J by 4 bases, with 10 bases between them. Germline V lookup: CDR1 GTSNPN, CDR2 SVGIG (reference sequence). CDR3 length equals 12 residues. CDR3 protein: CAWIFQGTEAFF. Written as DNA, the CDR3 is TGTGCCTGGATATTTCAGGGCACTGAAGCTTTCTTT.

The J gene is TRBJ2-7, the V gene TRBV10-3; D call uncertain. The ends were cut back, 4 bases at V and 0 bases at J, with 4 bases in the middle. Germline-derived CDR1 and CDR2 are ENHRY and SYGVKD. The length of the CDR3 is 12 residues. The CDR3 DNA sequence: TGTGCCATCAGTGCAAACTCCTACGAGCAGTACTTC. This encodes CAISANSYEQYF.

V usage is TRBV6-4 and J usage is TRBJ1-1, with no clear D. V was shortened by 5 bases and J by 0 bases, with 7 bases between the two germline ends. Germline assignment: CDR1 MRHNA and CDR2 SNTAGT. The CDR3 covers 13 residues. The CDR3: CASSLYMNTEAFF. Here the CDR3 DNA reads TGTGCCAGCAGTCTGTACATGAACACTGAAGCTTTCTTT.